This record covers a single TCR beta chain. Antigen specificity is unknown. This sample is part of a study of CD8 T cells in Susac syndrome. Study-wide points: The study's TCR sequencing and HLA analysis drew on a certain number of individuals. That number was acknowledged as relatively small.

After extraction with the RNeasy kit, roughly 0.45 to 1 ug of the RNA was reverse transcribed using random hexamers. From the immunoSEQ multiplex PCR reads, TCRdb called clonotypes with MiXCR, one entry per CDR3 protein. The repertoire holds about 160,000 distinct CDR3 sequences, with approximately 94% as singletons. It was treatment-naive patients with stable or active relapsing-remitting disease who made up the multiple sclerosis controls. Negative isolation yielded CD8+ and CD4+ T cells; FACS enriched TEMRA cells. CDR1 is DFQATT and CDR2 is SNEGSKA in the germline V gene (reference sequence). Between the trimmed V and J ends, which lost 5 bases and 1 base, there was a span of 8 bases. The CDR3 has 13 amino acids.

The sequencing sample was made of CD4+ T cells from PBMCs. The rearrangement uses TRBV20-1 and TRBJ2-2; D might be TRBD2 (5 bases). The TCR was taken from a human donor with multiple sclerosis. CDR3 loop: CSAYEGNTGELFF. The CDR3 DNA reads as TGCAGTGCTTACGAGGGGAACACCGGGGAGCTGTTTTTT.